The 30 T cell receptor beta chains given below trace back to one sample, sequenced in a study of regulatory T cells in long-lasting Graves disease. iRepertoire HTBI primers and Arm-PCR of CDR3 regions built TCR beta libraries. Each CDR3 protein gets one entry after TCRdb re-called the multiplex PCR reads with MiXCR. The sample contains around 400,000 distinct CDR3 sequences, more than 20% of which appear only once. The time point is: persistent/refractory GD, antithyroid drugs over 5 years with positive TRAb. RNA from PBMCs was the source of the TCR library. Sequences were derived from peripheral blood mononuclear cells (PBMCs), sampled when the disease was refractory, from a patient treated with antithyroid drugs. The receptors here all came from a middle-aged woman with Graves disease.

The table lists this clonotype with many counts. The chain uses TRBV12-3 or TRBV12-4 and TRBJ1-3; D not certain. The CDR3 loop spans 16 amino acids. V was shortened by 3 bases and J by 0 bases, with 12 bases between the two germline ends. The CDR3 sequence: CASSFQVLISGNTIYF. CDR3 coding DNA: TGTGCCAGCAGTTTCCAGGTTCTCATCTCTGGAAACACCATATATTTT.

Many counts were recorded for this clonotype. The chain employs TRBV6-1 and TRBJ1-4, with D perhaps matching TRBD1 (5 bases). CDR3 size: 15 residues. Deletions cut 7 bases from V and 0 bases from J, with 12 bases between. Looked up from germline, CDR1 is MNHNS and CDR2 is SASEGT. CDR3 sequence: CASKGAGATNEKLFF. The CDR3 DNA reads TGTGCCAGCAAAGGGGCTGGCGCAACTAATGAAAAACTGTTTTTT.

This clonotype was recorded at least ten times. The chain combines TRBV29-1 with TRBJ2-7; TRBD1 aligns across 8 bases. The CDR3 runs 13 residues. Germline CDR1 is SQVTM and CDR2 is ANQGSEA. After removal of 7 bases from V and 7 bases from J, the junction contained 12 bases not matched to a gene. CDR3 nucleotides: TGCAGCGCTGGCAGGGGGCCTACGGGGGAGCAGTACTTC. This gives the protein CSAGRGPTGEQYF.

The J gene is TRBJ1-6, the V gene TRBV7-2; 8 bases match TRBD1. The CDR3 sequence is 19 residues long. J lost 0 bases, V lost 5 bases, and 12 bases had no gene match. Per the germline V gene, CDR1 is SGHTA and CDR2 is FQGNSA. The CDR3 DNA reads TGTGCCAGCAGCCTACGGGCAGGGGGCCTGAGCTCCTATAATTCACCCCTCCACTTT. Its protein product is CASSLRAGGLSSYNSPLHF.

Many counts were recorded for this clonotype. The J gene is TRBJ1-4, the V gene TRBV2; D uncertain. V was trimmed by 5 bases and J by 6 bases, leaving 10 bases between them. Germline values: CDR1 SNHLY, CDR2 FYNNEI. This CDR3 is built from 13 residues. CDR3 bases: TGTGCCAGCAGTACCCAGGAGGATGAAAAACTGTTTTTT. Protein product: CASSTQEDEKLFF.

This clonotype was counted many times. The V and J genes are TRBV6-1 and TRBJ2-7; D unresolved. Trimming removed 6 bases at V and 3 bases at J, with 9 bases between. The CDR3 loop spans 12 amino acids. Germline lookup yields CDR1 MNHNS and CDR2 SASEGT. CDR3 region: CASSVDVYEQYF. The CDR3 region has the DNA TGTGCCAGCAGCGTGGACGTCTACGAGCAGTACTTC.

The sample holds one count of this clonotype. V usage is TRBV6-5 and J usage is TRBJ1-4, with 7 bases fitting TRBD1. Germline V gene lookup returns CDR1 MNHEY and CDR2 SVGAGI. With V trimmed by 2 bases and J by 0 bases, 12 bases remained unmatched. The CDR3 covers 19 residues. In DNA, the CDR3 is TGTGCCAGCAGTTACGGTTTCCCAGGGGGGATTACAACTAATGAAAAACTGTTTTTT. Protein sequence: CASSYGFPGGITTNEKLFF.

As regards this clonotype: This clone may be a read error of a much larger clone one base away. This chain links TRBV28 with TRBJ1-3; TRBD1 aligns across 8 bases. The CDR3 totals 14 residues. V lost 3 bases to trimming and J lost 8 bases; unmatched junction nucleotides: 6. Germline CDR1 is MDHEN and CDR2 is SYDVKM. The CDR3 sequence is CASSLTGVGDTIYF. CDR3 DNA: TGTGCCAGCAGTTTGACAGGGGTAGGAGACACCATATATTTT. Together with reference TRBV28 and TRBJ1-3, the CDR3 gives the full variable domain: DVKVTQSSRYLVKRTGEKVFLECVQDMDHENMFWYRQDPGLGLRLIYFSYDVKMKEKGDIPEGYSVSREKKERFSLILESASTNQTSMYLCASSLTGVGDTIYFGEGSWLTVV.

In regard to this clonotype: A much larger clone is a single base away; this may be a read error. V and J are TRBV2 and TRBJ2-5; D call uncertain. Germline V CDR1 and CDR2: SNHLY, FYNNEI. This CDR3 has 13 amino acids. Trimming removed 8 bases at V and 2 bases at J, with 12 bases between. The CDR3 bases are TGTGCCAGCGGTGTACCAGGTCAAGAGACCCAGTACTTC. Translation: CASGVPGQETQYF.

This clonotype was observed a few times. The chain employs TRBV11-2 and TRBJ2-1, with D possibly TRBD1 on 6 matching bases. V gave up 2 bases and J gave up 6 bases, with 11 bases separating them. Germline CDR1 reads SGHAT; CDR2 reads FQNNGV. This CDR3 is built from 14 residues. The CDR3 protein is CASSLSRGVNEQFF. The CDR3, as DNA: TGTGCCAGCAGCTTATCCAGGGGTGTCAATGAGCAGTTCTTC.

The rearrangement joins TRBV19 to TRBJ2-1; D possibly corresponds to TRBD2 (6 bases). CDR3 size: 13 residues. V lost 0 bases to trimming and J lost 11 bases, with 11 bases between them. Germline V gives CDR1 LNHDA, CDR2 SQIVND (reference sequence). The CDR3 reads CASSIDKLAKQFF. The CDR3 DNA follows: TGTGCCAGTAGTATAGATAAACTAGCCAAGCAGTTCTTC.

This clonotype was counted at least ten times. The V gene is TRBV27, the J gene TRBJ2-7; D not resolved. There are 13 residues in the CDR3. The V end was cut by 0 bases, the J end by 4 bases, with 7 bases between. Germline-derived CDR1 and CDR2 are MNHEY and SMNVEV (reference sequence). CDR3 DNA: TGTGCCAGCAGTTTATCCCCGGATTACGAGCAGTACTTC. Protein sequence: CASSLSPDYEQYF.

This clonotype was seen repeatedly, ten times or more. The chain is built from TRBV20-1 and TRBJ2-7, with TRBD2 identical over 12 bases. Germline V gene data show CDR1 as DFQATT and CDR2 as SNEGSKA (reference sequence). This CDR3 spans 13 amino acids. Losses at the gene ends were 2 bases for V and 7 bases for J; bases not matched to a gene: 3. The CDR3 nucleotides are TGCAGTGCTAGACTAGCGGGAGGGGTTGAGCAGTACTTC. Residues: CSARLAGGVEQYF.

This chain uses TRBV7-9 with TRBJ1-1; 9 nucleotides match TRBD1. The length of the CDR3 is 16 residues. Germline values: CDR1 SEHNR, CDR2 FQNEAQ (reference sequence). Unmatched junction bases numbered 13, after V lost 5 bases and J lost 6 bases. CDR3 sequence reads: CASSQEPGQGFAEAFF. The CDR3 bases are TGTGCCAGCAGCCAGGAACCGGGACAGGGTTTCGCTGAAGCTTTCTTT.

The V call is TRBV20-1, the J call TRBJ1-4, with 8 positions matching TRBD1. Germline V gene sequence: CDR1 DFQATT, CDR2 SNEGSKA (reference sequence). The J segment lost 8 bases and the V segment lost 0 bases, leaving 5 bases of the junction unmatched. The CDR3 has 14 amino acids. Here the CDR3 reads CSARDTGGEEKLFF. CDR3 sequence (DNA): TGCAGTGCTAGAGATACAGGGGGAGAGGAAAAACTGTTTTTT.

This clonotype was picked up a small number of times. This chain joins TRBV7-2 and TRBJ2-7; 10 bases align to TRBD2. Per germline, CDR1 SGHTA and CDR2 FQGNSA. V lost 1 base to trimming and J lost 4 bases; unmatched junction nucleotides: 7. This CDR3 comprises 16 residues. The DNA for the CDR3 is TGTGCCAGCAGCTTAGGACAAGCGGGAGGGGGGTACGAGCAGTACTTC. Amino acids: CASSLGQAGGGYEQYF. The variable domain in full, completed from reference TRBV7-2 and TRBJ2-7, reads GAGVSQSPSNKVTEKGKDVELRCDPISGHTALYWYRQSLGQGLEFLIYFQGNSAPDKSGLPSDRFSAERTGGSVSTLTIQRTQQEDSAVYLCASSLGQAGGGYEQYFGPGTRLTVT.

This clonotype showed up many times. The chain is built from TRBV28 and TRBJ2-5; D is uncertain. The V gene's germline CDR1 is MDHEN and CDR2 SYDVKM. This CDR3 spans 13 amino acids. V lost 7 bases and J 5 bases, leaving 14 bases between the germline ends. The CDR3 coding sequence is TGTGCCAGCAACCATGATCGACGGGAGACCCAGTACTTC. Its translation is CASNHDRRETQYF.

To note about this clonotype: Possible read error: a much larger clone is one base away. The rearrangement uses TRBV11-2 and TRBJ2-5; TRBD1 matches at 7 bases. The CDR3 is 13 amino acids. Germline V gene sequence: CDR1 SGHAT, CDR2 FQNNGV. Written as DNA, the CDR3 is TGTACCAGCAGTAAGGGACAGACCGAGACCCAGTACTTC. Translating gives CTSSKGQTETQYF.

This clonotype was observed many times. The chain couples TRBV27 to TRBJ1-2; TRBD1 aligns across 7 bases. This CDR3 is 12 amino acids long. Germline-derived CDR1 and CDR2 are MNHEY and SMNVEV (reference sequence). The ends lost 6 bases at V and 4 bases at J; junction bases unmatched: 2. DNA for the CDR3: TGTGCCAGCAGGGACAGGTTCTATGGCTACACCTTC. Translated, it gives CASRDRFYGYTF.

This clonotype appeared many times. The rearrangement joins TRBV5-1 to TRBJ2-7, with 12 bases matching TRBD2. J gave up 2 bases and V 2 bases, and 2 bases lay outside the gene matches. This CDR3 contains 15 residues. Germline assignment: CDR1 SGHRS and CDR2 YFSETQ. The chain's CDR3 is CASSLSSGRAYEQYF. The CDR3, as DNA: TGCGCCAGCAGCTTATCTAGCGGGAGGGCCTACGAGCAGTACTTC.

This clonotype was recorded at least ten times. The chain couples TRBV20-1 to TRBJ2-7; D is unclear. CDR1 DFQATT and CDR2 SNEGSKA come from the germline V gene (reference sequence). The CDR3 extends over 11 amino acids. Deletions cut 4 bases from V and 3 bases from J, with 7 bases between. DNA of the CDR3: TGCAGTGCTAATTCGGGCTACGAGCAGTACTTC. Its translation: CSANSGYEQYF.

There are many counts of this clonotype. This chain joins TRBV2 and TRBJ1-2; 7 bases are a match to TRBD1. Germline V lookup: CDR1 SNHLY, CDR2 FYNNEI. Trimming cost V 6 bases and J 3 bases; bases outside gene matches: 4. This CDR3 region has 13 residues. CDR3 DNA sequence: TGTGCCAGCAGCTTAGGGACAGACTATGGCTACACCTTC. This codes for CASSLGTDYGYTF.

This clonotype was picked up many times. The chain is built from TRBV27 and TRBJ2-7; 8 bases fit TRBD2. In germline, CDR1 is MNHEY, CDR2 SMNVEV (reference sequence). The V gene end was trimmed by 5 bases and the J gene end by 3 bases; junction bases not matched to a gene: 12. The CDR3 contains 16 residues. In DNA form, the CDR3 reads TGTGCCAGCAGTCATACAGCCGGGAGGGCCTTCTACGAGCAGTACTTC. Its protein is CASSHTAGRAFYEQYF.

This chain connects TRBV30 to TRBJ2-7, with TRBD2 matching over 8 bases. The germline V gene encodes CDR1 GTSNPN and CDR2 SVGIG (reference sequence). This CDR3 region has 14 residues. Trimming cost V 4 bases and J 3 bases; bases outside gene matches: 8. The chain's CDR3 is CAWKVAGYLYEQYF. The CDR3 DNA sequence: TGTGCCTGGAAGGTAGCGGGGTATCTCTACGAGCAGTACTTC.

This clonotype came up a few times. This chain uses TRBV7-9 with TRBJ2-7; tentative D call: TRBD1 (5 bases). Germline assignment: CDR1 SEHNR and CDR2 FQNEAQ (reference sequence). The germline V and J ends were trimmed by 3 bases and 7 bases, with 22 bases remaining between them. The CDR3 extends over 16 amino acids. The chain's CDR3 is CASSFGLGGRVEEQYF. The CDR3, as DNA: TGTGCCAGCAGCTTCGGCCTGGGTGGCAGGGTTGAGGAGCAGTACTTC.

There are many counts of this clonotype. V usage is TRBV6-1 and J usage is TRBJ2-7; TRBD1 or TRBD2 may be the D gene (7 bases each). The CDR3 consists of 16 residues. The V end lost 0 bases, the J end lost 0 bases, and 12 bases lay between the germline ends. From germline, CDR1 is MNHNS and CDR2 SASEGT. This CDR3 reads CASSEAGGGGSYEQYF. For the CDR3, the DNA is TGTGCCAGCAGTGAAGCAGGGGGCGGGGGCTCCTACGAGCAGTACTTC.

The chain recombines TRBV12-3 or TRBV12-4 with TRBJ2-3; TRBD2 agrees at 9 bases. CDR3 length: 14 amino acids. V lost 6 bases to trimming and J lost 4 bases; unmatched junction nucleotides: 5. CDR3 in DNA: TGTGCCAGCAGGATAGCGGGAGTGGCAGATACGCAGTATTTT. Protein sequence: CASRIAGVADTQYF.

This clonotype was recorded many times. The gene calls are TRBV6-5 and TRBJ2-7; D ambiguous. In germline, CDR1 is MNHEY, CDR2 SVGAGI. This CDR3 is 12 amino acids long. V lost 0 bases, J lost 4 bases, and 4 bases lay in between. This CDR3 is CASSYSAYEQYF. The DNA of the CDR3 is TGTGCCAGCAGTTACTCAGCGTACGAGCAGTACTTC.

This clonotype was counted only a few times. The gene calls are TRBV5-6 and TRBJ1-1; 8 bases align to TRBD1. The V gene end was trimmed by 6 bases and the J gene end by 4 bases; junction bases not matched to a gene: 5. In germline, CDR1 is SGHDT, CDR2 YYEEEE. The CDR3 covers 13 residues. CDR3 region: CASNIQGVTEAFF. The CDR3 coding sequence is TGTGCCAGCAACATACAGGGGGTCACTGAAGCTTTCTTT. The complete variable domain, with remaining parts taken from reference TRBV5-6 and TRBJ1-1, reads DAGVTQSPTHLIKTRGQQVTLRCSPKSGHDTVSWYQQALGQGPQFIFQYYEEEERQRGNFPDRFSGHQFPNYSSELNVNALLLGDSALYLCASNIQGVTEAFFGQGTRLTVV.

The chain couples TRBV3-1 to TRBJ2-7, with D tentatively TRBD1 (6 bases). Trimming left V 4 bases short and J 3 bases short, with 13 bases between. CDR1 and CDR2 from the germline V gene are LGHDT and YNNKEL (reference sequence). The CDR3 sequence is 14 residues long. The CDR3 sequence is CASSRDTASYEQYF. CDR3 sequence (DNA): TGTGCCAGCAGCCGGGACACAGCGAGCTACGAGCAGTACTTC.